The 28 T cell receptor beta chains below were found in one sample sequenced in a study of patients and donors after allogeneic stem cell transplantation. TCRdb re-analysed the RT-PCR reads in MiXCR, keeping a single row per CDR3 protein. This table holds roughly 940,000 distinct CDR3 sequences, 18% found once. The sample consisted of blood, either unsorted or a sorted T cell fraction (not recorded which). The receptors stem from a human donor who was either an allogeneic HSCT recipient or a stem cell or donor lymphocyte infusion donor (not recorded which). It is not recorded whose cells these are; they may come from a transplant donor.

This clonotype turned up a few times. The chain combines TRBV20-1 with TRBJ2-2, with D maybe TRBD1 (5 bases). Trimming shortened V by 3 bases and J by 0 bases, and 20 bases separated the two germline ends. Germline CDR1 is DFQATT and CDR2 is SNEGSKA (reference sequence). The CDR3 is 18 amino acids. DNA of the CDR3: TGCAGTGCTAGGCCCCGGGTCAGGGCCTCCGCGAACACCGGGGAGCTGTTTTTT. It codes for CSARPRVRASANTGELFF.

There are many counts of this clonotype. The V and J genes are TRBV5-1 and TRBJ2-7, with TRBD2 matching over 13 bases. The trim removed 3 bases at V and 3 bases at J, leaving 3 bases unmatched. The CDR3 runs 15 residues. Per germline, CDR1 SGHRS and CDR2 YFSETQ. CDR3 protein: CASSSGTSGNYEQYF. CDR3 sequence (DNA): TGCGCCAGCAGCTCCGGGACTAGCGGGAACTACGAGCAGTACTTC.

The rearrangement joins TRBV7-3 to TRBJ2-1; 7 bases are a match to TRBD1. CDR1 is SGHTA, CDR2 FQGTGA, per germline. The CDR3 has 13 residues. The V gene end was trimmed by 6 bases and the J gene end by 6 bases; junction bases not matched to a gene: 5. The DNA of the CDR3 is TGTGCCAGCAGTCCGGGGACAGTCAATGAGCAGTTCTTC. Translated: CASSPGTVNEQFF.

There are a few counts of this clonotype. The chain has TRBV15 and TRBJ1-1; D perhaps matches TRBD1 (6 bases). The CDR3 consists of 13 residues. Trimming shortened V by 11 bases and J by 1 base, and 14 bases separated the two germline ends. In germline, CDR1 is LNHNV, CDR2 YYDKDF (reference sequence). The CDR3 DNA reads TGTGCCTCGCTACGACAGGAGAACACTGAAGCTTTCTTT. Protein: CASLRQENTEAFF.

The chain links TRBV2 to TRBJ1-1, with D tentatively TRBD1 (5 bases). This CDR3 spans 14 amino acids. Between the trimmed V and J ends, which lost 11 bases and 0 bases, there was a span of 16 bases. CDR1 and CDR2 (germline): SNHLY, FYNNEI. The CDR3 here is CAGHRQLLNTEAFF. In DNA form, the CDR3 reads TGTGCCGGTCATCGACAGTTACTGAACACTGAAGCTTTCTTT.

The J gene is TRBJ2-1, the V gene TRBV7-2; D ambiguous. V lost 2 bases and J 7 bases, leaving 9 bases between the germline ends. The CDR3 totals 13 residues. Germline V CDR1 and CDR2: SGHTA, FQGNSA. This chain's CDR3 is CASSLPDQNEQFF. CDR3 nucleotide sequence: TGTGCCAGCAGCTTACCCGACCAGAATGAGCAGTTCTTC.

This clonotype has only a few counts. The chain carries TRBV12-3 or TRBV12-4 and TRBJ2-2, with 10 bases lining up with TRBD1. The length of the CDR3 is 16 residues. The J segment lost 4 bases and the V segment lost 3 bases, leaving 5 bases of the junction unmatched. The chain's CDR3 is CASSFGGTGATGELFF. CDR3 nucleotide sequence: TGTGCCAGCAGTTTTGGGGGGACAGGGGCCACCGGGGAGCTGTTTTTT.

This clonotype was seen a handful of times. The chain joins TRBV29-1 to TRBJ2-7, with D perhaps TRBD1 (5 bases). Trimming stripped 4 bases from V and 10 bases from J, with 17 bases between. Germline CDR1 is SQVTM and CDR2 is ANQGSEA. The CDR3 spans 12 residues. This chain's CDR3 is CSVADRETVQYF. DNA of the CDR3: TGCAGCGTTGCCGACAGAGAGACAGTACAGTACTTC.

This clonotype was recorded a few times. V gene TRBV20-1 combines with J gene TRBJ2-5; possibly TRBD1 for D (6 bases). Trimming cost V 3 bases and J 4 bases, with 12 bases left between them. CDR1 DFQATT and CDR2 SNEGSKA come from the germline V gene (reference sequence). This CDR3 contains 13 residues. CDR3 protein: CSASRRGRETQYF. The DNA of the CDR3 is TGCAGTGCTAGCCGCAGGGGAAGAGAGACCCAGTACTTC.

This clonotype was counted between two and nine times. This sequence joins TRBV20-1 and TRBJ1-1; tentative D call: TRBD1 (5 bases). CDR1 and CDR2 from the germline V gene are DFQATT and SNEGSKA (reference sequence). Trimming took off 6 bases at V and 3 bases at J, with 11 bases between the two ends. This CDR3 has 12 residues. The DNA for the CDR3 is TGCAGTGCCAGGGCAGGTTACACTGAAGCTTTCTTT. Translating gives CSARAGYTEAFF.

The J gene is TRBJ2-7, the V gene TRBV7-8, with a possible D match to TRBD1 (5 bases). Germline loops: CDR1 SGHVS, CDR2 FQNEAQ. The ends were cut back, 5 bases at V and 6 bases at J, with 17 bases in the middle. This CDR3 region has 14 residues. CDR3 coding DNA: TGTGCCAGCAGCCTCCGCTCAGGGATGAGCGAGCAGTACTTC. This sequence encodes CASSLRSGMSEQYF.

This CDR3 reads CASSSRDGGLYGYTF. The DNA of the CDR3 is TGTGCCAGCAGTTCCCGGGACGGAGGCCTCTATGGCTACACCTTC. The chain is built from TRBV6-2 or TRBV6-3 and TRBJ1-2; D perhaps matches TRBD1 (5 bases). CDR1 is MNHEY, CDR2 SVGEGT, per germline. Trimming removed 4 bases from V and 4 bases from J, with 16 bases in between. The CDR3 is 15 amino acids.

This clonotype was recorded a few times. This chain connects TRBV18 to TRBJ2-3; 7 bases agree with TRBD1. Germline trimming cut 5 bases from V and 3 bases from J; bases unmatched to any gene: 8. CDR1 and CDR2 (germline): KGHSH, LQKENI. CDR3 length: 15 residues. The CDR3 protein is CASSATGTRTDTQYF. CDR3 DNA sequence: TGTGCCAGCTCAGCGACAGGGACGAGAACAGATACGCAGTATTTT. The complete variable domain, with remaining parts taken from reference TRBV18 and TRBJ2-3, reads NAGVMQNPRHLVRRRGQEARLRCSPMKGHSHVYWYRQLPEEGLKFMVYLQKENIIDESGMPKERFSAEFPKEGPSILRIQQVVRGDSAAYFCASSATGTRTDTQYFGPGTRLTVL.

In this sample, this clonotype turned up a few times. This chain connects TRBV7-2 to TRBJ1-6, with D perhaps matching TRBD1 (6 bases). CDR3 size: 17 residues. Germline V gene data show CDR1 as SGHTA and CDR2 as FQGNSA. Trimming shortened V by 0 bases and J by 7 bases, and 16 bases separated the two germline ends. CDR3 residues: CASSLAFQGPENSPLHF. Here the CDR3 DNA reads TGTGCCAGCAGCTTAGCTTTTCAGGGGCCTGAGAATTCACCCCTCCACTTT.

Only a few counts were recorded for this clonotype. V gene TRBV12-3 or TRBV12-4 combines with J gene TRBJ2-7, with D unclear. V lost 2 bases and J lost 5, with 13 bases in between. The CDR3 is made up of 14 amino acids. This CDR3 reads CASSLRSTAHEQYF. The CDR3 coding sequence is TGTGCCAGCAGTTTAAGGTCAACGGCCCACGAGCAGTACTTC.

This clonotype was recorded a few times. The V call is TRBV12-3 or TRBV12-4, the J call TRBJ1-2; tentatively, D is TRBD1 (5 bases). Trimming removed 2 bases from V and 5 bases from J, with 18 bases in between. This CDR3 comprises 16 residues. The CDR3 is CASSLRKGEDRYGYTF. DNA of the CDR3: TGTGCCAGCAGTTTACGCAAAGGGGAGGATAGGTATGGCTACACCTTC.

Concerning this clonotype itself: A much larger clone differs by one base, so this may be a read error. This rearrangement joins TRBV10-3 to TRBJ2-5; 8 nucleotides line up with TRBD1. The length of the CDR3 is 14 residues. From germline, CDR1 is ENHRY and CDR2 SYGVKD. V shed 11 bases, J shed 9 bases, and the junction held 17 bases outside the gene matches. The CDR3 coding sequence is TGTGCCTCCACTGGACAGGGAGAAGGGGAGTCCCAGTACTTC. Residues: CASTGQGEGESQYF.

The V and J genes are TRBV15 and TRBJ2-1; D gene ambiguous. The CDR3 consists of 14 residues. Between the trimmed V and J ends, which lost 0 bases and 4 bases, there was a span of 7 bases. CDR1 and CDR2 from the germline V gene are LNHNV and YYDKDF (reference sequence). CDR3 coding DNA: TGTGCCACCAGCAGAGATGGGGATTACAATGAGCAGTTCTTC. This sequence encodes CATSRDGDYNEQFF.

The count of this clonotype is one. V usage is TRBV29-1 and J usage is TRBJ2-3, with D possibly being TRBD1 (6 bases). This CDR3 contains 11 residues. Trimming shortened V by 5 bases and J by 5 bases, and 8 bases separated the two germline ends. Per germline, CDR1 SQVTM and CDR2 ANQGSEA. CDR3 nucleotides: TGCAGCGTTAAGGGGGAAGATACGCAGTATTTT. Amino acid sequence: CSVKGEDTQYF.

This chain connects TRBV10-3 to TRBJ1-2; no clear D. This CDR3 is 16 amino acids long. CDR1 is ENHRY and CDR2 is SYGVKD in the germline V gene. Trimming took 0 bases from V and 5 from J, leaving 16 bases between them. The CDR3 reads CAISESMARVRYGYTF. The CDR3 nucleotides are TGTGCCATCAGTGAGTCGATGGCACGGGTGCGTTATGGCTACACCTTC.

This clonotype was counted a few times. The rearrangement uses TRBV21-1 and TRBJ2-4. TRBV21-1 is classified as a pseudogene. The CDR3 has 13 residues. The CDR3 nucleotides are TGTGCCAGCAGCAAAGTAAAAGGAAACATTCAGTACTTC. It specifies CASSKVKGNIQYF.

This clonotype was observed many times. The chain is built from TRBV7-8 and TRBJ2-3; 7 nucleotides align to TRBD2. CDR1 and CDR2 from the germline V gene are SGHVS and FQNEAQ. The CDR3 totals 14 residues. V was pared by 4 bases and J by 4 bases, with 5 bases of the junction left unmatched. The CDR3 sequence is CASSYSGGADTQYF. CDR3 bases: TGTGCCAGCAGCTACTCGGGGGGAGCAGATACGCAGTATTTT.

Ten or more counts support this clonotype. The rearrangement joins TRBV12-3 or TRBV12-4 to TRBJ2-3; 8 bases align to TRBD1. Trimming took 6 bases from V and 4 from J; bases not matched to a gene: 0. The CDR3 length is 12 residues. DNA for the CDR3: TGTGCCAGCAGGACAGGGGCAGATACGCAGTATTTT. This sequence encodes CASRTGADTQYF.

This clonotype was counted only a few times. The chain links TRBV5-5 to TRBJ2-7; tentatively, D is TRBD1 (6 bases). V shed 0 bases and J shed 2 bases, with 9 bases lying between them. CDR1 and CDR2 from the germline V gene are SGHKS and YYEKEE (reference sequence). This CDR3 is 14 amino acids long. CDR3 amino acids: CASSLGTEPYEQYF. In nucleotides, the CDR3 is TGTGCCAGCAGCTTGGGGACAGAACCCTACGAGCAGTACTTC.

The chain uses TRBV10-3 and TRBJ1-3; TRBD1 aligns across 7 bases. The CDR3 totals 16 residues. Germline assignment: CDR1 ENHRY and CDR2 SYGVKD. J gave up 5 bases and V 0 bases, and 7 bases lay outside the gene matches. This CDR3 is CAISESETGFRNTIYF. As DNA, the CDR3 is TGTGCCATCAGTGAGTCGGAGACAGGGTTCAGAAACACCATATATTTT.

The rearrangement links TRBV20-1 to TRBJ1-1; D call uncertain. CDR3 length equals 14 residues. From germline, CDR1 is DFQATT and CDR2 SNEGSKA (reference sequence). Trimming took off 1 base at V and 1 base at J, with 10 bases between the two ends. The CDR3 region is CSARVEGANTEAFF. The CDR3 DNA sequence: TGCAGTGCTAGAGTCGAGGGAGCGAACACTGAAGCTTTCTTT.

There are a few counts of this clonotype. The chain employs TRBV6-5 and TRBJ2-1; no firm D call. Trimming left V 4 bases short and J 5 bases short, with 21 bases between. Germline lookup yields CDR1 MNHEY and CDR2 SVGAGI. The CDR3 has 17 amino acids. CDR3 in amino acids: CASSFFLRPTRHNEQFF. The DNA of the CDR3 is TGTGCCAGCAGTTTCTTCCTACGACCTACCCGGCACAATGAGCAGTTCTTC.

The rearrangement links TRBV7-2 to TRBJ2-2; either TRBD1 or TRBD2 may fit D (5 bases each). Trimming took 3 bases from V and 6 from J, leaving 11 bases between them. Germline V gene lookup returns CDR1 SGHTA and CDR2 FQGNSA. This CDR3 region has 14 residues. CDR3 DNA sequence: TGTGCCAGCAGCTTCCGGGGCTCACCCGGGGAGCTGTTTTTT. It is translated as CASSFRGSPGELFF. Complete variable domain (other parts from reference TRBV7-2 and TRBJ2-2): GAGVSQSPSNKVTEKGKDVELRCDPISGHTALYWYRQSLGQGLEFLIYFQGNSAPDKSGLPSDRFSAERTGGSVSTLTIQRTQQEDSAVYLCASSFRGSPGELFFGEGSRLTVL.